The sequence of this T cell receptor (beta chain) was determined in a study of blood T cells in healthy people across ages. On this clonotype: Its target is unknown. One end of the junction varies from germline; a read error may be responsible.

Whole-study findings and limits: Among long-lived donors, naive CD4+ cells were more numerous and diversity higher than in aged donors.

This CDR3 is 17 amino acids long. Germline V gene lookup returns CDR1 LNHNV and CDR2 YYDKDF (reference sequence). Whenever a sample was processed, at least 6 million PBMCs were isolated. With a J-beta primer mix and a sample-barcoded 5' primer, a second PCR ran roughly 6 to 12 cycles. With 12 random nucleotides, a template-switch adaptor tagged each individual cDNA molecule. MiXCR was run by TCRdb on the 5' RACE reads, yielding one entry per CDR3 protein. The table lists approximately 600,000 distinct CDR3 sequences, approximately 50% of them singletons. Source material: blood. The chain joins TRBV15 to TRBJ1-3; 7 nucleotides match TRBD1. The sequence derives from a man between 60 and 75 years old in good health. This chain's CDR3 is CATSRDRGLSSGSTIYF. The CDR3 bases are TGTGCCACCAGCAGAGATAGGGGGCTTAGCTCTGGAAGCACCATATATTTT.